Below, one TCR beta chain is given with its context. Its antigen is currently not known. Within one base of it there is no much larger clone, and no base qualities were kept. TCRbeta CDR3 regions were amplified from genomic DNA using the immunoSEQ Assay, a bias-controlled multiplex PCR. On the study's bioinformatics: Within the assay, amplification of reference gene primers was used to estimate how many nucleated cells each sample contained. To quantify the absolute abundance of each unique TCRbeta CDR3 rearrangement, sequence reads were collapsed and filtered. Productive Simpson clonality was computed per sample as the square root of Simpson's diversity index over productive rearrangements. TCRdb re-hosts the immuneACCESS table, in-frame sequences only. Its copies lack some clones; in the studies checked, an unresolved V gene accounts for under half of them, and the cause for the rest is not known. Clone size and V and J calls were adopted from that table, with D and trimming inferred from the DNA. This sample has about 230,000 clones in its table, and approximately 83% of those were observed once. The ten largest account for about 8% of the sample.

These data come from a study of blood T cell repertoires in COVID-19 (dated by TCRdb to 2020 to 2021). In the study overall: Samples from collaborators originated in the United States, Italy and Spain and spanned both the acute and convalescent phases of COVID-19. The material from the prospective study consisted of cDNA or gDNA derived from T cells, B-cell-depleted T cells, or PBMCs. The dataset comprised deeply sampled blood TCRbeta repertoires from subjects exposed to, actively infected with, or recovered from COVID-19. The repertoires were released in a freely available public database intended as a resource for research on the immune response to SARS-CoV-2. Samples were obtained from the ongoing ImmuneRACE study (first 160 participants) and from roughly 1,300 subjects provided by 6 global collaborators. A de-identified subject ID, COVID-19 status, age in years and sex were almost always included in the sample metadata. Where available, HLA class I and class II types were obtained from metadata supplied by the sample provider rather than from assay-based typing.

The collaborating institutions used their own protocols to collect whole blood in K2EDTA tubes. For TCRbeta analysis, collaborator samples were shipped as frozen whole blood, as isolated PBMCs, or as DNA extracted from either sample type. Overall study outcomes, separate from this receptor: The quantity of clinical and demographic metadata differed by source and by participant and was supplied without curation.

The receptor was isolated from a woman between 50 and 59 years old with acute or convalescent COVID-19. Sequencing was performed on peripheral blood.

The CDR3 has the sequence CASSPGGTGVVYQPQHF. The DNA sequence reads TGTGCCAGCTCACCTGGAGGGACAGGGGTGGTATACCAGCCCCAGCATTTT. The chain is assembled from TRBV18 and TRBJ1-5, with TRBD1 identical over 10 junction bases. The CDR3 spans 17 residues, from the cysteine through the phenylalanine. The retained sequence is limited to the CDR3, 51 bases, with the frame set at the first base. V and J are trimmed by 3 bases and 7 bases, and the gene matches miss 12 bases of the junction. CDR1 and CDR2, per the germline V gene, are KGHSH and LQKENI.